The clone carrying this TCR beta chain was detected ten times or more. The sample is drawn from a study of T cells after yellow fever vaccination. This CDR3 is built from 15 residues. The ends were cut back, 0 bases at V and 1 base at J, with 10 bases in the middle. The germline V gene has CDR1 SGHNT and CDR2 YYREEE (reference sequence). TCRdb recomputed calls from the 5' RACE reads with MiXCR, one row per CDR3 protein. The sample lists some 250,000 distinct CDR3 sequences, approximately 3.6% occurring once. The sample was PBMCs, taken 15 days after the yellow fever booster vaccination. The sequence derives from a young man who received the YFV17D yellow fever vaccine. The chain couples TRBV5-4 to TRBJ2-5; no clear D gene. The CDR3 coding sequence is TGTGCCAGCAGCTTGGGTGGGGTGCTCCAAGAGACCCAGTACTTC. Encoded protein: CASSLGGVLQETQYF.